Below are 6 T cell receptor beta chains sequenced from a single sample in a study of CD8 T cells in Susac syndrome. Reverse transcription of roughly 0.5 to 1 ug RNA was carried out with random hexamers. TCRdb re-called the immunoSEQ multiplex PCR reads through MiXCR, storing one row per CDR3 protein. The sample includes 150,000 to 160,000 distinct CDR3 sequences, about 95% of them seen just once. The material sequenced was CD4+ T cells from PBMCs. The receptors derive from a human donor with Susac syndrome.

The chain carries TRBV29-1 and TRBJ2-5, with D maybe TRBD2 (7 bases). With 7 bases removed from V and 5 bases from J, the gap between germline ends came to 14 bases. CDR3 length equals 12 residues. Germline CDR1 reads SQVTM; CDR2 reads ANQGSEA. The CDR3 DNA follows: TGCAGCGGGACGGGGGGCGCGGAGACCCAGTACTTC. Its protein is CSGTGGAETQYF.

V gene TRBV9 combines with J gene TRBJ2-3; no reliable D call. The CDR3 runs to 15 residues. Trimming removed 2 bases at V and 0 bases at J, with 10 bases between. Germline CDR1 is SGDLS and CDR2 is YYNGEE. As DNA, the CDR3 is TGTGCCAGCAGCGTCGGCGAAGCCAGCACAGATACGCAGTATTTT. The encoded protein is CASSVGEASTDTQYF.

The rearrangement uses TRBV20-1 and TRBJ2-7; D is possibly TRBD2 (5 bases). V gave up 6 bases and J gave up 5 bases, with 14 bases separating them. From germline, CDR1 is DFQATT and CDR2 SNEGSKA (reference sequence). The CDR3 totals 12 residues. The CDR3 is CSASALGNEQYF. In DNA form, the CDR3 reads TGCAGTGCCTCCGCCCTCGGGAACGAGCAGTACTTC.

This clonotype was seen just once. The CDR3 reads CASRRISRRGENGYTF. CDR3 nucleotides: TGTGCCAGCAGACGTATCTCCCGACGGGGGGAGAATGGCTACACCTTC. The chain uses TRBV28 and TRBJ1-2, with a possible D match to TRBD1 (5 bases). The CDR3 spans 16 residues. Germline CDR1 MDHEN, CDR2 SYDVKM. With 6 bases removed from V and 6 bases from J, the gap between germline ends came to 23 bases.

This clonotype was counted once. Germline is not matched at one junction end, which may reflect a read error. The V and J genes are TRBV9 and TRBJ2-1; TRBD2 matches at 14 bases. Germline V gene sequence: CDR1 SGDLS, CDR2 YYNGEE. CDR3 length: 11 residues. In DNA, the CDR3 is TGTGCCAGCAGCGCCGGGACTAGCGGGGGTTTC. It translates to CASSAGTSGGF. The whole variable domain, filled in from reference TRBV9 and TRBJ2-1, reads DSGVTQTPKHLITATGQRVTLRCSPRSGDLSVYWYQQSLDQGLQFLIQYYNGEERAKGNILERFSAQQFPDLHSELNLSSLELGDSALYFCASSAGTSGGFGPGTRLTVL.

The chain couples TRBV6-1 to TRBJ2-2; 8 nucleotides match TRBD1. This CDR3 is built from 15 residues. Germline V gene sequence: CDR1 MNHNS, CDR2 SASEGT. J gave up 0 bases and V 4 bases, and 1 base lay outside the gene matches. CDR3 DNA sequence: TGTGCCAGCAGTGCAGGGGGCGCGAACACCGGGGAGCTGTTTTTT. The encoded protein is CASSAGGANTGELFF.